This T cell receptor (beta chain) derives from a study of CD8 T cells in Susac syndrome. Study-level findings and limits: As the study acknowledged, the number of individuals who were part of its TCR sequencing and HLA analysis was relatively small.

Roughly 0.45 to 1 ug RNA was reverse transcribed with random hexamers. TCRdb used MiXCR to reprocess the immunoSEQ multiplex PCR reads, holding one entry per CDR3 protein. The sample lists about 250,000 distinct CDR3 sequences, about 93% occurring once. With regard to this clonotype: What it recognizes is unknown.

V lost 3 bases and J 5 bases, leaving 11 bases between the germline ends. The CDR3 loop spans 13 amino acids. The germline CDR1 and CDR2 sequences are GTSNPN and SVGIG (reference sequence). This clonotype originated in a human donor with multiple sclerosis. The chain uses TRBV30 and TRBJ1-5; perhaps TRBD1 as D (5 bases). Sequencing used CD4+ T cells from PBMCs. The CDR3 nucleotides are TGTGCCTGGAGCGGAAGGGGAGATCAGCCCCAGCATTTT. Its translation: CAWSGRGDQPQHF. Supplemented by reference TRBV30 and TRBJ1-5, the full variable domain reads SQTIHQWPATLVQPVGSPLSLECTVEGTSNPNLYWYRQAAGRGLQLLFYSVGIGQISSEVPQNLSASRPQDRQFILSSKKLLLSDSGFYLCAWSGRGDQPQHFGDGTRLSIL.